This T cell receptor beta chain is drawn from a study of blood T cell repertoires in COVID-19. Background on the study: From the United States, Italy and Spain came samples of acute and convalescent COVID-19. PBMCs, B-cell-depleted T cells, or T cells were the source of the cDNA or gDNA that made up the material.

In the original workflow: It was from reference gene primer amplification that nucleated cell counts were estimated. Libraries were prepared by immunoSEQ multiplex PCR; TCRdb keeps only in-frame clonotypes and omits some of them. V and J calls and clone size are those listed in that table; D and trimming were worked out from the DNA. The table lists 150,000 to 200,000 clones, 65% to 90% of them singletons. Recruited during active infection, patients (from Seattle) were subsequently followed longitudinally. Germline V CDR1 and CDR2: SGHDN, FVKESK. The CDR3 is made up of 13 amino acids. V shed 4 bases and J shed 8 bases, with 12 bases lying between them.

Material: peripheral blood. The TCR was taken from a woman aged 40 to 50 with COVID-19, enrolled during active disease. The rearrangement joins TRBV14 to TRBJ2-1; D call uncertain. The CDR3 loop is CASSLRSLDEQFF. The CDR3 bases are TGTGCCAGCAGCCTCCGGAGTTTGGATGAGCAGTTCTTC.